One and the same sample provided the 23 T cell receptor beta chains below, sequenced in a study of shared clonotypes between healthy human individuals. Assay used: immunoSEQ multiplex PCR; TCRdb lists only in-frame clones, some missing. The repertoire has approximately 530,000 clones, roughly 95% of them found once; the top ten carry under 0.06%. Sequencing was done on a sample of naive CD4+ T cells sorted from blood. Documented subset: CD45RA+ positively selected. All receptors come from a woman aged 30 to 39 in good health.

The rearrangement joins TRBV5-1 to TRBJ2-7, with 8 bases that match TRBD2. This CDR3 is built from 16 residues. In germline, CDR1 is SGHRS, CDR2 YFSETQ. V lost 0 bases and J lost 4; bases outside the gene matches: 9. The CDR3, as DNA: TGCGCCAGCAGCTTGGCCGACCGGGAGGGCCGGTACGAGCAGTACTTC. Translating gives CASSLADREGRYEQYF.

The rearrangement joins TRBV28 to TRBJ2-5, with a possible D match to TRBD2 (5 bases). CDR3 size: 14 residues. V was trimmed by 8 bases and J by 4 bases, leaving 17 bases between them. The germline gives CDR1 MDHEN, CDR2 SYDVKM. DNA of the CDR3: TGTGCCAGCGGTGGTTTGGTAGAGGGAGAGACCCAGTACTTC. It codes for CASGGLVEGETQYF.

This rearrangement joins TRBV5-4 to TRBJ2-1, with D hard to call. This CDR3 spans 12 amino acids. V was pared by 0 bases and J by 9 bases, with 7 bases between. Germline lookup yields CDR1 SGHNT and CDR2 YYREEE (reference sequence). The CDR3 here is CASSLETVEQFF. Here the CDR3 DNA reads TGTGCCAGCAGCTTGGAGACTGTTGAGCAGTTCTTC.

This chain uses TRBV28 with TRBJ2-2, with TRBD2 as a possible D gene (5 bases). CDR1 and CDR2 from the germline V gene are MDHEN and SYDVKM. This CDR3 contains 15 residues. V lost 5 bases to trimming and J lost 1 base, with 11 bases between them. This CDR3 reads CASSGGRRNTGELFF. In nucleotides, the CDR3 is TGTGCCAGCAGTGGAGGACGGAGGAACACCGGGGAGCTGTTTTTT.

On this clone: One junction end disagrees with the germline gene, perhaps due to a read error. The chain links TRBV19 to TRBJ2-2; D is possibly TRBD2 (5 bases). This CDR3 has 11 amino acids. CDR1 is LNHDA, CDR2 SQIVND, per germline (reference sequence). The CDR3 sequence is CASKSTGEPFF. DNA for the CDR3: TGTGCCAGTAAGAGCACCGGGGAGCCGTTTTTT.

The count of this clone is one. This sequence joins TRBV7-9 and TRBJ2-7, with 7 bases that match TRBD2. CDR1 SEHNR and CDR2 FQNEAQ come from the germline V gene (reference sequence). The CDR3 covers 14 residues. V lost 4 bases to trimming and J lost 2 bases; unmatched junction nucleotides: 5. The CDR3 DNA sequence: TGTGCCAGCAGCTCTAGCGGATCGACCTACGAGCAGTACTTC. Translated, it gives CASSSSGSTYEQYF. The variable domain in full, completed from reference TRBV7-9 and TRBJ2-7, reads DTGVSQNPRHKITKRGQNVTFRCDPISEHNRLYWYRQTLGQGPEFLTYFQNEAQLEKSRLLSDRFSAERPKGSFSTLEIQRTEQGDSAMYLCASSSSGSTYEQYFGPGTRLTVT.

This clone was counted only a few times. V usage is TRBV6-5 and J usage is TRBJ2-7; 8 positions match TRBD1. The CDR3 has 13 amino acids. CDR1 MNHEY and CDR2 SVGAGI come from the germline V gene. V lost 7 bases and J lost 5; bases outside the gene matches: 7. CDR3 protein: CASTIDRGHEQYF. In nucleotides, the CDR3 is TGTGCCAGCACTATTGACAGGGGACACGAGCAGTACTTC.

This chain uses TRBV7-3 with TRBJ2-2; 9 nucleotides line up with TRBD2. Germline lookup yields CDR1 SGHTA and CDR2 FQGTGA. V lost 2 bases, J lost 4 bases, and 8 bases stayed unmatched. The CDR3 is made up of 17 amino acids. CDR3: CASSLGLASGVTGELFF. CDR3 bases: TGTGCCAGCAGCTTAGGGTTGGCTAGCGGGGTCACCGGGGAGCTGTTTTTT.

The chain links TRBV28 to TRBJ2-5; possibly TRBD1 for D (7 bases). Trimming took off 10 bases at V and 5 bases at J, with 17 bases between the two ends. From germline, CDR1 is MDHEN and CDR2 SYDVKM. CDR3 length equals 13 residues. The CDR3 DNA is TGTGCCACCCACCAGGGGGGCCAGGAGACCCAGTACTTC. It yields the protein CATHQGGQETQYF.

The chain is built from TRBV21-1 and TRBJ2-7; TRBD2 was called by the table and not checked on the DNA. TRBV21-1 is classified as a pseudogene. The CDR3 loop spans 16 amino acids. This chain's CDR3 is CASSLPTSGSSYEQYF. CDR3 DNA: TGTGCCAGCAGCCTACCGACTAGCGGGAGCTCCTACGAGCAGTACTTC.

This chain connects TRBV2 to TRBJ2-1, with TRBD2 matching over 7 bases. CDR1 is SNHLY, CDR2 FYNNEI, per germline. The CDR3 covers 13 residues. The trim removed 6 bases at V and 2 bases at J, leaving 1 base unmatched. The CDR3 spells CASRLATYNEQFF. The CDR3 DNA follows: TGTGCCAGCAGACTAGCGACCTACAATGAGCAGTTCTTC.

This clone was recorded only once. The chain links TRBV11-1 to TRBJ2-7; possible D gene TRBD1, 5 bases. This CDR3 spans 15 amino acids. Deletions cut 1 base from V and 0 bases from J, with 10 bases between. The germline V gene encodes CDR1 SGHAT and CDR2 FQDESV (reference sequence). The CDR3 loop is CASSLDLRDSYEQYF. CDR3 in DNA: TGTGCCAGCAGCTTAGATCTCAGGGACTCCTACGAGCAGTACTTC.

With regard to this clone: Other DNA variants within this sample encode the same CDR3. The V call is TRBV15, the J call TRBJ1-1; 7 nucleotides agree with TRBD1. V lost 3 bases to trimming and J lost 4 bases; unmatched junction nucleotides: 5. The CDR3 loop spans 14 amino acids. Germline assignment: CDR1 LNHNV and CDR2 YYDKDF (reference sequence). This CDR3 reads CATSRNRGGTEAFF. The CDR3 nucleotides are TGTGCCACCAGCAGGAACAGGGGAGGCACTGAAGCTTTCTTT.

This chain connects TRBV6-6 to TRBJ2-7, with D possibly TRBD1 on 6 matching bases. Trimming shortened V by 0 bases and J by 5 bases, and 11 bases separated the two germline ends. The germline V gene has CDR1 MNHNY and CDR2 SVGAGI (reference sequence). This CDR3 has 14 residues. CDR3 loop: CASSYSWGRDEQYF. The CDR3 DNA reads TGTGCCAGCAGTTACTCTTGGGGGCGCGACGAGCAGTACTTC.

J is TRBJ2-1 and V is TRBV11-2, with D perhaps TRBD1 (5 bases). Germline loops: CDR1 SGHAT, CDR2 FQNNGV. V dropped 5 bases and J dropped 8 bases, with 16 bases sitting between them. This CDR3 contains 14 residues. CDR3 nucleotides: TGTGCCAGCAGCATATCGGTAGGGGTCGATGAGCAGTTCTTC. This encodes CASSISVGVDEQFF.

V and J are TRBV9 and TRBJ1-5; D gene ambiguous. Germline assignment: CDR1 SGDLS and CDR2 YYNGEE. V shed 0 bases and J shed 6 bases, with 10 bases lying between them. The CDR3 length is 14 residues. Here the CDR3 reads CASSVGLEGQPQHF. CDR3 DNA sequence: TGTGCCAGCAGCGTAGGTTTGGAGGGTCAGCCCCAGCATTTT.

V is TRBV28 and J is TRBJ2-2; D remains unclear. The CDR3 totals 12 residues. V gave up 3 bases and J gave up 13 bases, with 12 bases separating them. The germline V gene has CDR1 MDHEN and CDR2 SYDVKM. This CDR3 is CASSFRNWGLFF. The CDR3 bases are TGTGCCAGCAGTTTTAGGAATTGGGGGCTGTTTTTT.

This chain links TRBV7-3 with TRBJ1-1; D remains ambiguous. The V end lost 2 bases, the J end lost 8 bases, and 9 bases lay between the germline ends. CDR3 length equals 12 residues. The V gene's germline CDR1 is SGHTA and CDR2 FQGTGA. The CDR3 DNA is TGTGCCAGCAGCTTAGAAGGTTCCGAAGCTTTCTTT. It is translated as CASSLEGSEAFF.

The chain couples TRBV19 to TRBJ2-2, with D tentatively TRBD2 (5 bases). V was pared by 3 bases and J by 0 bases, with 8 bases between. This CDR3 has 15 residues. The germline CDR1 and CDR2 sequences are LNHDA and SQIVND (reference sequence). The chain's CDR3 is CASSIRGSNTGELFF. The CDR3, as DNA: TGTGCCAGTAGTATTCGGGGATCGAACACCGGGGAGCTGTTTTTT.

The V and J genes are TRBV4-1 and TRBJ2-2; D unresolved. CDR3 length: 14 residues. Germline V lookup: CDR1 MGHRA, CDR2 YSYEKL. Trimming removed 3 bases from V and 6 bases from J, with 11 bases in between. CDR3 nucleotides: TGCGCCAGCAGCCAGATCTTCCGTGCCGGGGAGCTGTTTTTT. Translating it yields CASSQIFRAGELFF.

This chain uses TRBV11-2 with TRBJ2-2; 9 bases are shared with TRBD2. Germline V CDR1 and CDR2: SGHAT, FQNNGV. After removal of 1 base from V and 6 bases from J, the junction contained 6 bases not matched to a gene. The CDR3 consists of 16 residues. CDR3: CASSLVLVAGAGELFF. CDR3 nucleotides: TGTGCCAGCAGCTTAGTCCTGGTAGCGGGAGCCGGGGAGCTGTTTTTT. The full variable domain, in which reference TRBV11-2 and TRBJ2-2 provide the parts outside the CDR3, is EAGVAQSPRYKIIEKRQSVAFWCNPISGHATLYWYQQILGQGPKLLIQFQNNGVVDDSQLPKDRFSAERLKGVDSTLKIQPAKLEDSAVYLCASSLVLVAGAGELFFGEGSRLTVL.

The chain has TRBV11-2 and TRBJ1-1; D perhaps matches TRBD1 (5 bases). The CDR3 runs 12 residues. Trimming pared 3 bases from V and 7 bases from J, leaving 9 bases between. CDR1 SGHAT and CDR2 FQNNGV come from the germline V gene. DNA of the CDR3: TGTGCCAGCAGCTTGGGACGGATTGAAGCTTTCTTT. As protein: CASSLGRIEAFF.

The chain combines TRBV18 with TRBJ2-3, with unresolved D. The ends were cut back, 3 bases at V and 0 bases at J, with 10 bases in the middle. CDR3 length equals 15 residues. Per the germline V gene, CDR1 is KGHSH and CDR2 is LQKENI. The CDR3 DNA follows: TGTGCCAGCTCACCTACCCCATCTAGCACAGATACGCAGTATTTT. It specifies CASSPTPSSTDTQYF.